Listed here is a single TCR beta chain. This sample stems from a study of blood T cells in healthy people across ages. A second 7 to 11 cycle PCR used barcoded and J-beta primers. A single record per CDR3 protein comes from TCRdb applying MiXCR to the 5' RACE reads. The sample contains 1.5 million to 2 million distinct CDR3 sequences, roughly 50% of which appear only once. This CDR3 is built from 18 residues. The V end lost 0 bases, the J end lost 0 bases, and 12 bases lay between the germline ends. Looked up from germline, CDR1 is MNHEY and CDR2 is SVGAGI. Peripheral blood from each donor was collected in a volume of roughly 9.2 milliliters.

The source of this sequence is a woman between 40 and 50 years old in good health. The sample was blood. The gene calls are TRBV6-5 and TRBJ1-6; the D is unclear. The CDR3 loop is CASSYSNFGSSYNSPLHF. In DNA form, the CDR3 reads TGTGCCAGCAGTTACTCGAATTTCGGGAGCTCCTATAATTCACCCCTCCACTTT.